The 9 T cell receptor beta chains below all came from one sample that was sequenced in a study of T cells in Graves' hyperthyroidism and ophthalmopathy. Amplified TCR beta CDR3 regions derived from RNA transcripts. The HTBI primer set drove a first-round RT-PCR of the TCR CDR3. MiXCR, run by TCRdb on the multiplex PCR reads, gives a single entry per CDR3 protein. In the table there are a few hundred thousand distinct CDR3 sequences, just over 14% of which are singletons. The sequencing input was blood. The receptors derive from a middle-aged woman with Graves' hyperthyroidism that later progressed to Graves' ophthalmopathy.

This clonotype was seen ten or more times. The chain recombines TRBV20-1 with TRBJ2-7, with 12 bases lining up with TRBD2. In germline, CDR1 is DFQATT, CDR2 SNEGSKA (reference sequence). The CDR3 loop spans 15 amino acids. The V and J ends lost 1 base and 1 base, in that order; junction bases with no gene match: 2. The CDR3 loop is CSARATSGRSYEQYF. In DNA form, the CDR3 reads TGCAGTGCTAGAGCAACTAGCGGGAGGTCCTACGAGCAGTACTTC.

This clonotype was observed at least ten times. The chain couples TRBV11-2 to TRBJ2-7; D ambiguous. CDR3 length: 12 residues. Germline V lookup: CDR1 SGHAT, CDR2 FQNNGV. Trimming took off 4 bases at V and 1 base at J, with 5 bases between the two ends. This chain's CDR3 is CASSSPSYEQYF. DNA for the CDR3: TGTGCCAGCAGCTCACCTTCCTACGAGCAGTACTTC.

The chain joins TRBV6-1 to TRBJ1-2; a possible D gene is TRBD1 (5 bases). The CDR3 loop spans 14 amino acids. Trimming took 6 bases from V and 0 from J, leaving 11 bases between them. Per germline, CDR1 MNHNS and CDR2 SASEGT. The CDR3: CASRADSANYGYTF. The CDR3 nucleotides read TGTGCCAGCAGAGCCGACAGTGCTAACTATGGCTACACCTTC.

This clonotype was detected a few times. The chain employs TRBV18 and TRBJ2-7; tentative D call: TRBD2 (6 bases). The V gene lost 3 bases and the J gene lost 0 bases, with 9 bases spanning the gap. CDR1 and CDR2 (germline): KGHSH, LQKENI. The CDR3 has 14 residues. The CDR3 DNA follows: TGTGCCAGCTCACCGTTGACTAGCTCCTACGAGCAGTACTTC. Translated, it gives CASSPLTSSYEQYF.

This clonotype was found a few times. The rearrangement links TRBV20-1 to TRBJ2-7, with D hard to call. Trimming took 1 base from V and 9 from J, leaving 22 bases between them. Germline CDR1 and CDR2: DFQATT and SNEGSKA (reference sequence). The CDR3 is made up of 15 amino acids. CDR3 amino acids: CSARASDSPSIRQYF. DNA for the CDR3: TGCAGTGCTAGAGCTTCGGATTCACCTTCAATACGGCAGTACTTC.

In this sample, this clonotype turned up many times. This chain connects TRBV6-1 to TRBJ1-2, with D possibly being TRBD1 (6 bases). Trimming left V 5 bases short and J 1 base short, with 11 bases between. This CDR3 spans 14 amino acids. Germline V gene data show CDR1 as MNHNS and CDR2 as SASEGT. The CDR3 nucleotides are TGTGCCAGCAGTTCAATACAGGGTAACTATGGCTACACCTTC. Translation gives CASSSIQGNYGYTF.

V is TRBV11-2 and J is TRBJ2-1; the match to TRBD2 covers 7 bases. The germline CDR1 and CDR2 sequences are SGHAT and FQNNGV. After removal of 6 bases from V and 4 bases from J, the junction contained 18 bases not matched to a gene. This CDR3 contains 18 residues. This CDR3 is CASSLGRNSRGDYNEQFF. The CDR3 coding sequence is TGTGCCAGCAGTCTAGGAAGGAACTCACGGGGGGATTACAATGAGCAGTTCTTC. Filled out from reference TRBV11-2 and TRBJ2-1, the complete variable domain reads EAGVAQSPRYKIIEKRQSVAFWCNPISGHATLYWYQQILGQGPKLLIQFQNNGVVDDSQLPKDRFSAERLKGVDSTLKIQPAKLEDSAVYLCASSLGRNSRGDYNEQFFGPGTRLTVL.

Many counts were recorded for this clonotype. The chain employs TRBV11-2 and TRBJ2-1; the match to TRBD2 covers 7 bases. The germline gives CDR1 SGHAT, CDR2 FQNNGV. This CDR3 comprises 18 residues. V gave up 6 bases and J gave up 9 bases; unmatched junction bases: 23. The CDR3 coding sequence is TGTGCCAGCAGTCCATTTCTGTTTCGCGGGAGTAAGCAGGGTGAGCAGTTCTTC. Translating gives CASSPFLFRGSKQGEQFF.

Only a few counts were recorded for this clonotype. The V call is TRBV29-1, the J call TRBJ2-1, with 9 bases fitting TRBD2. CDR1 SQVTM and CDR2 ANQGSEA come from the germline V gene. The J segment lost 1 base and the V segment lost 6 bases, leaving 7 bases of the junction unmatched. This CDR3 contains 15 residues. The CDR3 DNA sequence: TGCAGCGTCCCGAAGGGACTAGCTTCCTACAATGAGCAGTTCTTC. Translation gives CSVPKGLASYNEQFF.